This T cell receptor (beta chain) stems from a study of blood T cell repertoires in COVID-19. In the study overall: Whether acute or convalescent, the COVID-19 samples came from the United States, Italy and Spain. Nucleic acid was either cDNA or gDNA, and it came from T cells, B-cell-depleted T cells, or PBMCs.

Germline CDR1 reads LNHNV; CDR2 reads YYDKDF (reference sequence). This CDR3 has 13 amino acids. Deletions cut 3 bases from V and 4 bases from J, with 9 bases between. Per the original methods: Estimation of nucleated cell counts relied on the amplification of reference gene primers. Here immunoSEQ multiplex PCR was the method, and the copy in TCRdb shows in-frame clones only, minus some. The V and J calls and clone size come from that table; D and trimming were worked out from the DNA. The sample shows over 35,000 clones, roughly four fifths of them seen only once. The rearrangement uses TRBV15 and TRBJ1-1; unclear D gene. Specimen: peripheral blood. The receptor was isolated from a middle-aged man with active or convalescent COVID-19. CDR3: CATSSPPGTEAFF. CDR3 nucleotides: TGTGCCACCAGCAGCCCCCCGGGCACTGAAGCTTTCTTT.